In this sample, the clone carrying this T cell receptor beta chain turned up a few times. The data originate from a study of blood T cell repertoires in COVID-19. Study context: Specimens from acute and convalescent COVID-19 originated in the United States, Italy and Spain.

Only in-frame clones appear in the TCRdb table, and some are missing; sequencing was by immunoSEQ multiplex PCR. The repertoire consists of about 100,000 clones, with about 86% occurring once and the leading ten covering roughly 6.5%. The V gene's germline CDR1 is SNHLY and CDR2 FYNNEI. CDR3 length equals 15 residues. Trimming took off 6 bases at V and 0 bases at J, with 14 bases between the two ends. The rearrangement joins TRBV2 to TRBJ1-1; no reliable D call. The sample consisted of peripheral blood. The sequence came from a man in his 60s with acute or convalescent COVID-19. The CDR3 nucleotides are TGTGCCAGCAGGAAGGCAGGAACCATGAACACTGAAGCTTTCTTT. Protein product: CASRKAGTMNTEAFF.